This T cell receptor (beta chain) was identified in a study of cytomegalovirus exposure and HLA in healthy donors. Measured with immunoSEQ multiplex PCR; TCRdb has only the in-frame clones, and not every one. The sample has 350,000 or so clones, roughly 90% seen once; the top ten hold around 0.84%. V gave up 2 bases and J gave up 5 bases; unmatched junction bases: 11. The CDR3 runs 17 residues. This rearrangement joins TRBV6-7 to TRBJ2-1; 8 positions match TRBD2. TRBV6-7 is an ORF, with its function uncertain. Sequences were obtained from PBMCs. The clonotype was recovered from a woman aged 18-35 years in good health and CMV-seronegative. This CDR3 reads CASSYAGGLAINNEQFF. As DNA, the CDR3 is TGTGCCAGCAGTTACGCGGGGGGACTCGCAATAAACAATGAGCAGTTCTTC.